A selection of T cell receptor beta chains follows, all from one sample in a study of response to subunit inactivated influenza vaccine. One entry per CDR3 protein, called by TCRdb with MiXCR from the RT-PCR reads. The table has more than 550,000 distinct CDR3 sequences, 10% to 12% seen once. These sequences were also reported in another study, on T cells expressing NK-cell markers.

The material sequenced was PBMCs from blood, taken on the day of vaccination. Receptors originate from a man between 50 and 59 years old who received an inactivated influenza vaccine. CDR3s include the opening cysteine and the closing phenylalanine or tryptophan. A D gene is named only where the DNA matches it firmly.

CASSWVQGREDTQYF | NA | TRBV5-1
CASSYSVKETQYF | NA | TRBV6-5
CASSLKFRGSHNEQFF | NA | TRBV7-3
CASNKGGRETQYF | TRBD1 | TRBV5-1
CASSPRDRGGETQYF | TRBD1 | TRBV6-1
CASIRYPTDTQYF | NA | TRBV2
CASSQDLSEAALANYGYTF | NA | TRBV4-3
CASSSQGIVGYTF | NA | TRBV5-1
CAWNVNTGELFF | NA | TRBV30
CASSLSDRGALYGYTF | TRBD1 | TRBV28
CAGSPRANEQFF | NA | TRBV12-3/TRBV12-4
CASSSGTAYGYTF | NA | TRBV12-3/TRBV12-4
CASKEDRASEQYF | TRBD1 | TRBV2
CASSSRPLGGGVTDTQYF | NA | TRBV12-3/TRBV12-4
CASSLALGGPRTDTQYF | NA | TRBV7-2
CASSKAEEKGGGTSGECSYNEQFF | NA | TRBV21-1
CASSQAGLAGSYEQYF | TRBD2 | TRBV3-1
CASSLESVLGTEAFF | NA | TRBV7-8
CSASDRVFYEQYF | NA | TRBV20-1
CATQRTGQPYEQYF | TRBD1 | TRBV6-1
CSATFLGQDYGYTF | TRBD1 | TRBV20-1
CASSFGLLDTQHF | NA | TRBV12-3/TRBV12-4
CATSTGVGLLVLEQYF | NA | TRBV15
CASSLEDSTPFF | NA | TRBV7-9
CASSYSLAGTNEQYF | TRBD2 | TRBV6-5
CASSSIGTGDVETQYF | TRBD1 | TRBV28
CASIRRGTMNTEAFF | NA | TRBV6-5
CASSRGAGVTHNEQFF | TRBD2 | TRBV3-1
CASSEERGGNQPQHF | NA | TRBV6-1